This T cell receptor (beta chain) was found in a study of shared clonotypes between healthy human individuals. The overall study: Three plates were used per donor for CD4 naive, three for CD4 memory, two for CD8 naive and one for CD8 memory.

About this clone: Its antigen is unidentified.

Some clones are missing from TCRdb's copy, which holds only in-frame ones; the method was immunoSEQ multiplex PCR. The sample records around 1,900,000 clones, about 93% being singletons. General observations from the study: A handful of donors showed sharing of 4.5% to 5% of naive CD4 clonotypes. The sampled material consisted only of blood, and tissue repertoires are likely to differ.

Naivety among CD8 cells was defined by CD45RO negativity and positive CCR7 selection, thereby excluding terminally differentiated effector memory CD45RA+ cells. HIV-negative, healthy adults without recent acute infections or vaccinations were the donors. This CDR3 has 12 amino acids. Trimming took 10 bases from V and 4 from J; bases not matched to a gene: 5. The germline V gene has CDR1 PRHDT and CDR2 FYEKMQ (reference sequence). The rearrangement links TRBV13 to TRBJ1-1; 8 nucleotides agree with TRBD1. The sample consisted of naive CD8+ T cells from PBMCs. This TCR came from a man between 18 and 29 years old in good health. Some clones in this sample may be carry-over from other donors' samples. CDR3 protein: CATGQGRTEAFF. CDR3 coding DNA: TGTGCCACCGGACAGGGTCGCACTGAAGCTTTCTTT.